The 23 T cell receptor beta chains below all came from one sample that was sequenced in a study of shared clonotypes between healthy human individuals. Here immunoSEQ multiplex PCR was the method, and the copy in TCRdb shows in-frame clones only, minus some. This sample has roughly 570,000 clones, with about 98% found just once. In the naive CD8 group, cells lacked CD45RO and were positively selected for CCR7, so terminally differentiated effector memory CD45RA+ cells were left out. Sequencing was performed on naive CD8+ T cells sorted from blood. The receptors derive from a man in his thirties or forties in good health.

V and J are TRBV5-8 and TRBJ1-1; TRBD1 aligns across 7 bases. This CDR3 has 15 residues. V lost 4 bases to trimming and J lost 0 bases; unmatched junction nucleotides: 6. Germline V gene sequence: CDR1 SGHTS, CDR2 YDEGEE. The chain's CDR3 is CASSPGTALNTEAFF. CDR3 sequence (DNA): TGTGCCAGCAGCCCTGGGACAGCCCTGAACACTGAAGCTTTCTTT. Based on the CDR3 plus reference TRBV5-8 and TRBJ1-1, the full variable domain is EAGVTQSPTHLIKTRGQQATLRCSPISGHTSVYWYQQALGLGLQFLLWYDEGEERNRGNFPPRFSGRQFPNYSSELNVNALELEDSALYLCASSPGTALNTEAFFGQGTRLTVV.

The chain links TRBV7-9 to TRBJ1-4; TRBD1 agrees at 12 bases. CDR3 size: 16 residues. Germline-derived CDR1 and CDR2 are SEHNR and FQNEAQ (reference sequence). The V gene end was trimmed by 8 bases and the J gene end by 7 bases; junction bases not matched to a gene: 11. The CDR3: CASAGQGAADGEKLFF. CDR3 in DNA: TGTGCCAGCGCGGGACAGGGGGCAGCAGATGGTGAAAAACTGTTTTTT.

This chain links TRBV18 with TRBJ2-7; D call uncertain. V lost 0 bases and J lost 2, with 8 bases in between. The germline CDR1 and CDR2 sequences are KGHSH and LQKENI. The CDR3 totals 14 residues. The CDR3, as DNA: TGTGCCAGCTCACCACCGGACGGTACCTACGAGCAGTACTTC. Translated: CASSPPDGTYEQYF.

The chain carries TRBV5-1 and TRBJ1-1, with 8 bases fitting TRBD1. The trim removed 3 bases at V and 8 bases at J, leaving 6 bases unmatched. Germline loops: CDR1 SGHRS, CDR2 YFSETQ. The CDR3 has 13 residues. The chain's CDR3 is CASSSETGAEAFF. The CDR3 DNA follows: TGCGCCAGCAGCTCGGAGACAGGGGCGGAAGCTTTCTTT.

The rearrangement joins TRBV2 to TRBJ1-5, with D possibly matching TRBD1 (5 bases). The V and J ends lost 4 bases and 7 bases respectively, with 14 bases between them. The CDR3 runs 14 residues. Germline values: CDR1 SNHLY, CDR2 FYNNEI. This CDR3 is CASSVGRGGQPQHF. CDR3 nucleotides: TGTGCCAGCAGTGTGGGAAGGGGCGGACAGCCCCAGCATTTT.

This chain uses TRBV29-1 with TRBJ2-7; maybe TRBD2 (6 bases). Between the trimmed V and J ends, which lost 5 bases and 2 bases, there was a span of 10 bases. Germline V gene sequence: CDR1 SQVTM, CDR2 ANQGSEA. The CDR3 runs 12 residues. CDR3 residues: CSVRRGTYEQYF. Here the CDR3 DNA reads TGCAGCGTTCGGAGGGGAACCTACGAGCAGTACTTC.

The chain couples TRBV6-1 to TRBJ2-5; 7 bases fit TRBD1. The V gene's germline CDR1 is MNHNS and CDR2 SASEGT. The J segment lost 4 bases and the V segment lost 1 base, leaving 12 bases of the junction unmatched. The CDR3 is 17 amino acids. The CDR3 protein is CASSEDQTGRGSETQYF. The DNA for the CDR3 is TGTGCCAGCAGTGAAGACCAGACAGGGCGCGGGTCAGAGACCCAGTACTTC.

The chain joins TRBV6-5 to TRBJ2-7, with a tentative D call TRBD1 (5 bases). There are 12 residues in the CDR3. Germline CDR1 and CDR2: MNHEY and SVGAGI. The V end lost 6 bases, the J end lost 6 bases, and 12 bases lay between the germline ends. CDR3 protein: CASSPGAREQYF. CDR3 sequence (DNA): TGTGCCAGCAGCCCTGGGGCGCGCGAGCAGTACTTC.

This clone has only one observation. The chain couples TRBV28 to TRBJ2-7; D possibly corresponds to TRBD2 (5 bases). The germline gives CDR1 MDHEN, CDR2 SYDVKM. The CDR3 is 14 residues long. V was cut by 1 base and J by 0 bases, with 7 bases left in between. CDR3 residues: CASSLFRGSYEQYF. The CDR3 bases are TGTGCCAGCAGTTTATTTCGGGGCTCCTACGAGCAGTACTTC.

The rearrangement links TRBV27 to TRBJ2-7; TRBD1 matches at 8 bases. This CDR3 spans 12 amino acids. J gave up 5 bases and V 9 bases, and 6 bases lay outside the gene matches. CDR1 and CDR2 from the germline V gene are MNHEY and SMNVEV (reference sequence). Here the CDR3 DNA reads TGTGCCAGTCGGACAGGGTTCCACGAGCAGTACTTC. Translating it yields CASRTGFHEQYF.

V usage is TRBV23-1 and J usage is TRBJ2-7, with 15 bases that match TRBD2. TRBV23-1 is an ORF, and what it does is uncertain. Germline trimming cut 7 bases from V and 7 bases from J; bases unmatched to any gene: 14. This CDR3 has 17 amino acids. CDR3 in DNA: TGCGCCAGCACGAAAGGGACTAGCGGGAGGAATCCGGAGGAGCAGTACTTC. Protein: CASTKGTSGRNPEEQYF.

The chain links TRBV4-1 to TRBJ2-3, with TRBD2 identical over 9 bases. Germline CDR1 and CDR2: MGHRA and YSYEKL. With 4 bases clipped from V and 5 bases from J, the junction kept 10 bases outside the gene matches. CDR3 size: 16 residues. The CDR3 protein is CASSPTLAGLRDTQYF. The CDR3 DNA follows: TGCGCCAGCAGCCCTACGCTAGCGGGGTTGAGAGATACGCAGTATTTT.

The chain combines TRBV6-6 with TRBJ2-1; perhaps TRBD2 as D (5 bases). The CDR3 loop spans 13 amino acids. V was pared by 8 bases and J by 7 bases, with 15 bases between. Germline V CDR1 and CDR2: MNHNY, SVGAGI (reference sequence). The CDR3 coding sequence is TGTGCCAGCCAAGACCCCGGGGATAATGAGCAGTTCTTC. This translates into CASQDPGDNEQFF.

The chain has TRBV2 and TRBJ2-5; D possibly corresponds to TRBD1 (5 bases). Germline V gene data show CDR1 as SNHLY and CDR2 as FYNNEI. The V gene lost 2 bases and the J gene lost 5 bases, with 18 bases spanning the gap. The CDR3 length is 16 residues. CDR3 sequence (DNA): TGTGCCAGCAGTGAAACCCGGCCCAGGGTAGGGGAGACCCAGTACTTC. Translating it yields CASSETRPRVGETQYF.

V usage is TRBV7-9 and J usage is TRBJ2-7; 10 bases fit TRBD2. The length of the CDR3 is 15 residues. V trimming: 5 bases; J trimming: 4 bases; junction bases outside the gene matches: 8. CDR1 is SEHNR and CDR2 is FQNEAQ in the germline V gene (reference sequence). CDR3 in DNA: TGTGCCAGCAGCGACCGGACTAGCGGACAGTACGAGCAGTACTTC. It encodes CASSDRTSGQYEQYF.

V and J are TRBV6-1 and TRBJ1-5; D gene uncertain. Trimming pared 7 bases from V and 6 bases from J, leaving 13 bases between. The CDR3 totals 13 residues. Germline CDR1 reads MNHNS; CDR2 reads SASEGT. CDR3 nucleotides: TGTGCCAGCACCCTCGACCTCCCTCAGCCCCAGCATTTT. As protein: CASTLDLPQPQHF.

The CDR3 spells CASSLEGATTDTQYF. In DNA, the CDR3 is TGCGCCAGCAGCTTGGAGGGGGCTACCACAGATACGCAGTATTTT. The chain is built from TRBV5-1 and TRBJ2-3, with 7 bases that match TRBD1. With V trimmed by 0 bases and J by 2 bases, 3 bases remained unmatched. Germline lookup yields CDR1 SGHRS and CDR2 YFSETQ. The CDR3 has 15 residues.

The rearrangement links TRBV29-1 to TRBJ2-7, with D uncertain. Trimming left V 5 bases short and J 3 bases short, with 8 bases between. The CDR3 consists of 11 residues. Germline assignment: CDR1 SQVTM and CDR2 ANQGSEA. In DNA, the CDR3 is TGCAGCGTTACCGAAAGCTACGAGCAGTACTTC. Protein: CSVTESYEQYF.

The chain uses TRBV29-1 and TRBJ1-3; TRBD1 aligns across 8 bases. The germline V gene encodes CDR1 SQVTM and CDR2 ANQGSEA. V shed 3 bases and J 3 bases; nucleotides not matched to a gene: 7. The CDR3 runs to 15 residues. CDR3 nucleotide sequence: TGCAGCGTTGACGGGCAGGGGGCGGGTGGAAACACCATATATTTT. It translates to CSVDGQGAGGNTIYF.

This clone was counted once. The chain couples TRBV7-8 to TRBJ2-7, with TRBD2 matching over 7 bases. V lost 5 bases, J lost 3 bases, and 7 bases stayed unmatched. Germline V gives CDR1 SGHVS, CDR2 FQNEAQ. The CDR3 sequence is 14 residues long. CDR3 protein: CASSLLAGGYEQYF. The CDR3 nucleotides read TGTGCCAGCAGCCTGTTAGCGGGTGGCTACGAGCAGTACTTC.

This chain links TRBV7-9 with TRBJ1-2, with TRBD1 matching 9 bases. V dropped 7 bases and J dropped 7; count of bases not matched to a gene: 13. Germline V gives CDR1 SEHNR, CDR2 FQNEAQ (reference sequence). The CDR3 loop spans 15 amino acids. CDR3 nucleotides: TGTGCCAGCAATCCACCGGGACAGGGAGGCGGTGGCTACACCTTC. It codes for CASNPPGQGGGGYTF.

This chain joins TRBV27 and TRBJ2-1; no definite D call. The CDR3 sequence is 12 residues long. Trimming took off 6 bases at V and 4 bases at J, with 7 bases between the two ends. Germline V gene sequence: CDR1 MNHEY, CDR2 SMNVEV (reference sequence). The CDR3 DNA reads as TGTGCCAGCAGCCTGGGTTACAATGAGCAGTTCTTC. This gives the protein CASSLGYNEQFF.

To note about this clone: Sequence at one end of the junction differs from germline and may be a read error. The CDR3 protein is CASSTRDGTSAATYEQYF. Here the CDR3 DNA reads TGTGCTAGCAGCACCCGGGACGGTACTAGCGCGGCAACCTACGAGCAGTACTTC. The chain recombines TRBV7-7 with TRBJ2-7, with 7 bases aligning to TRBD2. The CDR3 consists of 18 residues. Looked up from germline, CDR1 is SSHAT and CDR2 is FNYEAQ (reference sequence).